The 9 T cell receptor beta chains given below trace back to one sample, sequenced in a study of human CD4 T cells and Enterobacteriaceae. This table comes from immunoSEQ multiplex PCR, and its TCRdb copy is limited to in-frame clones, with some not included. The sample includes under 35,000 clones, roughly 79% seen only once; the top ten take 1.5% to 2%. Sorting took every CD4+ cell except CD45RA+CCR7+CD95- naive cells, reaching over 98% purity. The sequencing sample was made of memory CD4+ T cells from blood. These receptors came from a human donor in good health.

The V and J genes are TRBV5-6 and TRBJ2-1; D uncertain. The V end was cut by 1 base, the J end by 6 bases, with 8 bases between. CDR3 size: 13 residues. Germline CDR1 reads SGHDT; CDR2 reads YYEEEE. The DNA of the CDR3 is TGTGCCAGCAGCTTGCCCCACATCAATGAGCAGTTCTTC. Protein: CASSLPHINEQFF.

The genes are TRBV10-1 and TRBJ2-3; TRBD1 aligns across 7 bases. J was trimmed by 8 bases and V by 5 bases; bases with no gene match: 7. This CDR3 has 13 residues. The germline V gene encodes CDR1 WNHNN and CDR2 SYGVQD (reference sequence). The CDR3 DNA follows: TGCGCCAGCAGTCGACAGGGATCGGGTACGCAGTATTTT. Amino acids: CASSRQGSGTQYF.

The chain couples TRBV5-1 to TRBJ2-3; the D gene is possibly TRBD2 (5 bases). V was shortened by 1 base and J by 4 bases, with 13 bases between the two germline ends. Germline V gives CDR1 SGHRS, CDR2 YFSETQ. The CDR3 runs 15 residues. The CDR3 nucleotides read TGCGCCAGCAGCTTGACACCGGGATTGTCAGATACGCAGTATTTT. As protein: CASSLTPGLSDTQYF.

The V gene is TRBV5-1, the J gene TRBJ2-7; 9 nucleotides line up with TRBD1. The CDR3 sequence is 15 residues long. J gave up 3 bases and V 0 bases, and 4 bases lay outside the gene matches. Per the germline V gene, CDR1 is SGHRS and CDR2 is YFSETQ. CDR3 nucleotides: TGCGCCAGCAGCTTGGAACAGGGGGCCTTCTACGAGCAGTACTTC. Translation: CASSLEQGAFYEQYF.

In its sample, this clone was seen a few times. V and J are TRBV5-6 and TRBJ2-5; 7 bases are shared with TRBD1. Germline V gives CDR1 SGHDT, CDR2 YYEEEE. Unmatched junction bases numbered 17, after V lost 2 bases and J lost 4 bases. The CDR3 is 18 amino acids. CDR3 amino acids: CASSFLWQGVTSGETQYF. CDR3 bases: TGTGCCAGCAGCTTCCTGTGGCAGGGGGTGACGTCGGGAGAGACCCAGTACTTC.

The chain couples TRBV6-5 to TRBJ1-3, with D possibly TRBD1 on 5 matching bases. This CDR3 region has 15 residues. V lost 5 bases and J 4 bases, leaving 15 bases between the germline ends. CDR1 and CDR2 (germline): MNHEY, SVGAGI. CDR3 protein: CASSNLIAGGNTIYF. The CDR3 DNA reads as TGTGCCAGCAGTAATCTGATAGCAGGGGGAAACACCATATATTTT.

The chain is built from TRBV5-4 and TRBJ2-2; the match to TRBD1 covers 7 bases. The CDR3 is 15 residues long. V shed 4 bases, J shed 0 bases, and the junction held 3 bases outside the gene matches. CDR1 is SGHNT, CDR2 YYREEE, per germline (reference sequence). CDR3 coding DNA: TGTGCCAGCAGCCCAGGGACAGCGAACACCGGGGAGCTGTTTTTT. It encodes CASSPGTANTGELFF.

This clone occurred once. The V call is TRBV4-2, the J call TRBJ2-7; D could derive from TRBD1 or TRBD2 (5 bases each). Germline CDR1 LGHNA, CDR2 YNFKEQ. V was shortened by 3 bases and J by 3 bases, with 12 bases between the two germline ends. This CDR3 has 14 residues. The CDR3 nucleotides read TGTGCCAGCAGCCACGGGGCCGGGAACTACGAGCAGTACTTC. Translation gives CASSHGAGNYEQYF.

This rearrangement joins TRBV5-6 to TRBJ2-5; D remains unclear. V dropped 4 bases and J dropped 5 bases, with 15 bases sitting between them. Germline CDR1 is SGHDT and CDR2 is YYEEEE. This CDR3 spans 14 amino acids. The DNA for the CDR3 is TGTGCCAGCAGCCTTCCAGTAGGAGCGGAGACCCAGTACTTC. As protein: CASSLPVGAETQYF. The complete variable domain, with remaining parts taken from reference TRBV5-6 and TRBJ2-5, reads DAGVTQSPTHLIKTRGQQVTLRCSPKSGHDTVSWYQQALGQGPQFIFQYYEEEERQRGNFPDRFSGHQFPNYSSELNVNALLLGDSALYLCASSLPVGAETQYFGPGTRLLVL.